This T cell receptor beta chain comes out of a study of cytomegalovirus exposure and HLA in healthy donors. Whole-study findings and limits: Most TCR sequences proved rare, with some public TCRs found in many donors.

Method: immunoSEQ multiplex PCR; TCRdb's copy keeps in-frame clones and lacks some. The sample lists approximately 160,000 clones, roughly 90% seen once, with around 4.4% in the top ten. The donors were members of the approximately 120-subject validation cohort (separate from the approximately 670-subject first cohort). Germline V CDR1 and CDR2: LNHDA, SQIVND (reference sequence). The CDR3 consists of 13 residues. Trimming left V 3 bases short and J 8 bases short, with 11 bases between. Concerning this clone: Its antigen is unknown.

This receptor was identified in a young man in good health and CMV-seropositive. The sequenced sample consisted of PBMCs. This sequence joins TRBV19 and TRBJ2-4; maybe TRBD2 (6 bases). The CDR3 DNA is TGTGCCAGTAGTATTTCGCGGGATGACATTCAGTACTTC. Residues: CASSISRDDIQYF.